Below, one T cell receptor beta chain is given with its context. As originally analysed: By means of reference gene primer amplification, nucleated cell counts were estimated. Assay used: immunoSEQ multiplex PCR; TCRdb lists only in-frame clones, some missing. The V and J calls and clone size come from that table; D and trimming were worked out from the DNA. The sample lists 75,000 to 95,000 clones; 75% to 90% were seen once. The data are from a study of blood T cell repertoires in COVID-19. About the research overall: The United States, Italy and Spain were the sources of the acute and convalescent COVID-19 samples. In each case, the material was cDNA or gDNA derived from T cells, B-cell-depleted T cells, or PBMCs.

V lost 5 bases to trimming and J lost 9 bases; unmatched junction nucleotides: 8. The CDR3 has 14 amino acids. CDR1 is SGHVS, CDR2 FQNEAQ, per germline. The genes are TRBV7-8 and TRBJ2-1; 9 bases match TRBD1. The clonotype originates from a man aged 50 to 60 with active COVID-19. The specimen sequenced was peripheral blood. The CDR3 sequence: CASSARQGGREQFF. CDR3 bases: TGTGCCAGCAGCGCCCGACAGGGGGGACGTGAGCAGTTCTTC.